The 7 T cell receptor beta chains below were found in one sample sequenced in a study of T cell repertoires in cytomegalovirus infection. These receptors have no known antigen. TCRdb re-called the reads through MiXCR, storing one row per CDR3 protein. Among 300,000 to 400,000 distinct CDR3 sequences listed, just under 30% were seen once. Sample: cultured PBMCs, taken from culture after CMV antigen stimulation. These receptors were taken from a human donor in good health (CMV status not recorded). Some clones in this sample may be carry-over from other donors' samples.

This chain connects TRBV7-2 to TRBJ2-1; 7 positions match TRBD2. CDR3 length equals 15 residues. Unmatched junction bases numbered 10, after V lost 7 bases and J lost 4 bases. Per the germline V gene, CDR1 is SGHTA and CDR2 is FQGNSA. The CDR3 DNA sequence: TGTGCCAGCAAAGAACGGACTAGTCCGTACAATGAGCAGTTCTTC. This sequence encodes CASKERTSPYNEQFF.

This clonotype was detected a few times. The rearrangement links TRBV5-4 to TRBJ2-3; no definite D call. Per germline, CDR1 SGHNT and CDR2 YYREEE (reference sequence). The CDR3 spans 15 residues. Between the trimmed V and J ends, which lost 0 bases and 0 bases, there was a span of 8 bases. In DNA form, the CDR3 reads TGTGCCAGCAGCTTGGACTATTCTAGCACAGATACGCAGTATTTT. It yields the protein CASSLDYSSTDTQYF.

J is TRBJ2-7 and V is TRBV6-5, with 7 bases aligning to TRBD1. V was pared by 6 bases and J by 9 bases, with 8 bases of the junction left unmatched. The CDR3 has 12 amino acids. Germline CDR1 and CDR2: MNHEY and SVGAGI. The CDR3 nucleotides read TGTGCCAGCAGCCGCACAGGGGATAGGCAGTACTTC. Residues: CASSRTGDRQYF.

This clonotype has a handful of counts. The chain is built from TRBV9 and TRBJ2-3; D is ambiguous. Germline values: CDR1 SGDLS, CDR2 YYNGEE. The CDR3 has 13 amino acids. Trimming took 4 bases from V and 4 from J, leaving 10 bases between them. The CDR3: CASSPSPPDTQYF. CDR3 sequence (DNA): TGTGCCAGCAGCCCCTCGCCCCCAGATACGCAGTATTTT.

This clonotype was picked up one time. This chain links TRBV3-1 with TRBJ2-5; 8 bases agree with TRBD2. Germline CDR1 reads LGHDT; CDR2 reads YNNKEL (reference sequence). This CDR3 has 13 residues. V was clipped by 7 bases and J by 1 base; unmatched bases: 2. This CDR3 is CASKTSAQETQYF. DNA of the CDR3: TGTGCCAGCAAGACTAGCGCCCAAGAGACCCAGTACTTC.

This sequence joins TRBV7-2 and TRBJ2-7; 7 nucleotides line up with TRBD2. Trimming removed 5 bases from V and 6 bases from J; junction bases left unmatched: 13. The germline V gene has CDR1 SGHTA and CDR2 FQGNSA. The CDR3 runs 15 residues. This CDR3 reads CASSDGLVPFGEQYF. The DNA for the CDR3 is TGTGCCAGCAGCGATGGACTAGTCCCCTTTGGCGAGCAGTACTTC.

The chain joins TRBV27 to TRBJ2-5; unclear D gene. The CDR3 covers 13 residues. CDR1 and CDR2 from the germline V gene are MNHEY and SMNVEV (reference sequence). Trimming cost V 4 bases and J 2 bases, with 8 bases left between them. CDR3 in amino acids: CASSWDRQETQYF. The CDR3 nucleotides are TGTGCCAGCAGTTGGGATAGACAAGAGACCCAGTACTTC.